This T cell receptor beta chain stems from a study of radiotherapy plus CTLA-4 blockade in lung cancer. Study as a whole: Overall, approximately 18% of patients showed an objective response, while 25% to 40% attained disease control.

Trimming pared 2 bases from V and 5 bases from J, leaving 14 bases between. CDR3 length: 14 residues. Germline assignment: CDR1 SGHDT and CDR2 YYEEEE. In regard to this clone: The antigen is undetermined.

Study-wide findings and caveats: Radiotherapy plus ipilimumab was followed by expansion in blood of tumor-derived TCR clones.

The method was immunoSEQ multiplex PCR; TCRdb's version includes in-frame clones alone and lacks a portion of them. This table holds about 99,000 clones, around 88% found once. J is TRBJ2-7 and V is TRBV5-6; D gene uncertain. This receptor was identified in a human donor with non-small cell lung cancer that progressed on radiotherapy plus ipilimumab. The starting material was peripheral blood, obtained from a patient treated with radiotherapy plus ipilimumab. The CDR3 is CASSLGLVVHEQYF. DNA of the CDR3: TGTGCCAGCAGCTTAGGCCTAGTTGTCCACGAGCAGTACTTC. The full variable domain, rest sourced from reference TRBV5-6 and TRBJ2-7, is DAGVTQSPTHLIKTRGQQVTLRCSPKSGHDTVSWYQQALGQGPQFIFQYYEEEERQRGNFPDRFSGHQFPNYSSELNVNALLLGDSALYLCASSLGLVVHEQYFGPGTRLTVT.